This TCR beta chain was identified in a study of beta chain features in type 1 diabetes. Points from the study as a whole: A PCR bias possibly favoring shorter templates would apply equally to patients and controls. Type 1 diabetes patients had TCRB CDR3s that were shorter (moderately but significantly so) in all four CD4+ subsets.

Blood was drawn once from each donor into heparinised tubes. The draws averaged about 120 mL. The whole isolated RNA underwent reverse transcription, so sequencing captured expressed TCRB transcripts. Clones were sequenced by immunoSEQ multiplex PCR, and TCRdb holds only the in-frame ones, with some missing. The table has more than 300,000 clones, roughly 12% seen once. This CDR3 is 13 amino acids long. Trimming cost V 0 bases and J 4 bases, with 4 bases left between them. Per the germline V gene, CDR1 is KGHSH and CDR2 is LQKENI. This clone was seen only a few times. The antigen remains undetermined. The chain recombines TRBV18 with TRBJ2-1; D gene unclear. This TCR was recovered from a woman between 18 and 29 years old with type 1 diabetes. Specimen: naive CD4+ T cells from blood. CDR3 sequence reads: CASSPPQYNEQFF. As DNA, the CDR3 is TGTGCCAGCTCACCACCTCAGTACAATGAGCAGTTCTTC. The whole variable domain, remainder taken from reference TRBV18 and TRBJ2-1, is NAGVMQNPRHLVRRRGQEARLRCSPMKGHSHVYWYRQLPEEGLKFMVYLQKENIIDESGMPKERFSAEFPKEGPSILRIQQVVRGDSAAYFCASSPPQYNEQFFGPGTRLTVL.